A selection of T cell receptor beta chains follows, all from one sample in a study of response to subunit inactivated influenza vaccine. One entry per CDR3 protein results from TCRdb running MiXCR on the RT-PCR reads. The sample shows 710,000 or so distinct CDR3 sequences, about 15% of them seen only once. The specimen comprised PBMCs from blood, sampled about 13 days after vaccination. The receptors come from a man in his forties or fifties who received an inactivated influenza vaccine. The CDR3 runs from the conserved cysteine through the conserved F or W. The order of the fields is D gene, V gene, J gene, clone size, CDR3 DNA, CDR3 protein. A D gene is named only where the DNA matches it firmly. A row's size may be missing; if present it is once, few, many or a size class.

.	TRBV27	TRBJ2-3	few	TGTGCCAGCAGTCCAGGGCGAACCGGGACCGCCATCACAGATACGCAGTATTTT	CASSPGRTGTAITDTQYF
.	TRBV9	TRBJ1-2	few	TGTGCCAGCAGCTCCGGGATGACAGGAGGCTACACCTTC	CASSSGMTGGYTF
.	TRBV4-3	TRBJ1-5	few	TGCGCCAGCAGCCAGGAAGTCGGGGGGTGGGAGCCCCAGCATTTT	CASSQEVGGWEPQHF
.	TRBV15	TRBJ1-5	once	TGTGCCACCAGCAGGGAAGGGGGGGCTTATCAGCCCCAGCATTTT	CATSREGGAYQPQHF
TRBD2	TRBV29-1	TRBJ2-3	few	TGCAGCGTTGAGGTAGCGGGATATAGCACAGATACGCAGTATTTT	CSVEVAGYSTDTQYF
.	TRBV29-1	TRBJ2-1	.	TGCAGCGTTGGAGTAATCACTGAGCAGTTCTTC	CSVGVITEQFF
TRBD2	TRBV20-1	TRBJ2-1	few	TGCAGTGCTAGAGATCTAGCGGGGGGAAATGAGCAGTTCTTC	CSARDLAGGNEQFF
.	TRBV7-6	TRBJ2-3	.	TGTGCCAGCAGCCGACCTACAACAGATACGCAGTATTTT	CASSRPTTDTQYF
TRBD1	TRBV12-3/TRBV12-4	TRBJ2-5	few	TGTGCCAGCAGTGGACAGGGGGCTAGAGAGACCCAGTACTTC	CASSGQGARETQYF
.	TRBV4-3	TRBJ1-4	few	TGCGCCAGCAGCCAAGACGATGCAACTAATGAAAAACTGTTTTTT	CASSQDDATNEKLFF
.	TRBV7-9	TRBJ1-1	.	TGTGCCAGCAGCTTTGGACAACATACTGAAGCTTTCTTT	CASSFGQHTEAFF
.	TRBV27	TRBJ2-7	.	TGTGCCAGCAGTCCTCTTGCGGGGCTCTACGAGCAGTACTTC	CASSPLAGLYEQYF
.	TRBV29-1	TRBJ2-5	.	TGCAGCGTGAAGGGACGGCTCCAAGAGACCCAGTACTTC	CSVKGRLQETQYF
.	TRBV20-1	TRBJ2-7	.	TGCAGTGCTAGGGAGCGGGCCTACGAGCAGTACTTC	CSARERAYEQYF
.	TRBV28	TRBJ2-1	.	TGTGCCAGCAGTATCCCAGGGCTGGGTAATGAGCAGTTCTTC	CASSIPGLGNEQFF
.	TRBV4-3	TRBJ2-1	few	TGCGCCAGCAGCTCAAGCGGAGATGAGCAGTTCTTC	CASSSSGDEQFF
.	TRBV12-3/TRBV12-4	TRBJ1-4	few	TGTGCCAGCAGAAGGGATACAACTAATGAAAAACTGTTTTTT	CASRRDTTNEKLFF
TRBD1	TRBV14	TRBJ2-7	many	TGTGCCAGCAGCCCATCGGGACAGGGCCTCTACGAGCAGTACTTC	CASSPSGQGLYEQYF
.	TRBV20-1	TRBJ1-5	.	TGCAGTGCTAGAGATAGGAACAGGAATAATCAGCCCCAGCATTTT	CSARDRNRNNQPQHF
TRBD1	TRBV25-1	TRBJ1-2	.	TGTGCCAGCAGTTTCGGACAGGGGGTAGATGGCTACACCTTC	CASSFGQGVDGYTF
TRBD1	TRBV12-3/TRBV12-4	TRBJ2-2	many	TGTGCCAGCAGAAAAGGCCGGGACAGGGTGGGAACCGGGGAGCTGTTTTTT	CASRKGRDRVGTGELFF
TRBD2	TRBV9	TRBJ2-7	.	TGTGCCAGCAGCGGGACTAGCGGGAGCTCCGAGCAGTACTTC	CASSGTSGSSEQYF
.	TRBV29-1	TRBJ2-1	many	TGCAGCGTTCTCCAGACATCCTACAATGAGCAGTTCTTC	CSVLQTSYNEQFF
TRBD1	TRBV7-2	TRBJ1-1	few	TGTGCCAGCAGGCCTGCAGGGGGCACTGAAGCTTTCTTT	CASRPAGGTEAFF
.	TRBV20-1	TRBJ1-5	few	TGCAGTGCTATAAGTGGGGGGCGCCGGGATCAGCCCCAGCATTTT	CSAISGGRRDQPQHF
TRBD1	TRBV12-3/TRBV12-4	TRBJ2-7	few	TGTGCCAGCAGTTCCGAAACAACAGGGGGTGGCTACGAGCAGTACTTC	CASSSETTGGGYEQYF
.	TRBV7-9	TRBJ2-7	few	TGTGCCAGCACCACCCAAACAGGGGAGCAGTACTTC	CASTTQTGEQYF
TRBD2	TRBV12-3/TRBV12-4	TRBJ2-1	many	TGTGCCAGCAGTTTCCAAGGGACTAGCGGGGGTTCTGAGCAGTTCTTC	CASSFQGTSGGSEQFF
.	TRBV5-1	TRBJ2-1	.	TGCGCCAGCAGCTTGGCTCGGCAGGTCACTGAGCAGTTCTTC	CASSLARQVTEQFF
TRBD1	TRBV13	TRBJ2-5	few	TGTGCCAGCAGCTCCCGAACGCAAACAGGGGAGTGGGAGACCCAGTACTTC	CASSSRTQTGEWETQYF
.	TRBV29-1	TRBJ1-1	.	TGCAGCGGAACCGGACAGACGAACACTGAAGCTTTCTTT	CSGTGQTNTEAFF
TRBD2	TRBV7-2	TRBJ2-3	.	TGTGCCAGCAGCAGGGGTAGCGGGGGGGCCGGAGATACGCAGTATTTT	CASSRGSGGAGDTQYF
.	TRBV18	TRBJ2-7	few	TGTGCCAGCTCACTCGACATGATCGAGCAGTACTTC	CASSLDMIEQYF
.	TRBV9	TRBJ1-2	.	TGTGCCAGCAGCGTGCCTATAACGCAAGGAATCTACACCTTC	CASSVPITQGIYTF
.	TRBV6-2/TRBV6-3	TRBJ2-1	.	TGTGCCAGCAGTTACACGAGATCAAGCTCCCATGAGCAGTTCTTC	CASSYTRSSSHEQFF
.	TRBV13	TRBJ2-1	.	TGTGCCAGCAGCTTAGGCCGGCCAACCAACAATGAGCAGTTCTTC	CASSLGRPTNNEQFF
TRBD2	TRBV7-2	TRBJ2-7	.	TGTGCCAGCAGCCCTCGAAGCGGGAGAAGCGAGCAGTACTTC	CASSPRSGRSEQYF
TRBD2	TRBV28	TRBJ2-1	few	TGTGCCAGCAGTTTGGGGTACGGGGGACTAGCCTACAATGAGCAGTTCTTC	CASSLGYGGLAYNEQFF
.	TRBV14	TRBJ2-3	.	TGTGCCAGCAGCCAAGCGGGGAAAGGGGCAGATACGCAGTATTTT	CASSQAGKGADTQYF
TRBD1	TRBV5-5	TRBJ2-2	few	TGTGCCAGCAGTCGAAGACAGGGAGCCGGGGAGCTGTTTTTT	CASSRRQGAGELFF
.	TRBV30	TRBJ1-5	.	TGTGCCTGGAGTGTTAAGGGGGGCAGCCAGCCCCAGCATTTT	CAWSVKGGSQPQHF
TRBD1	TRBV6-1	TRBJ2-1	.	TGTGCCAGCAGTAAGGGACAGGGCCGTTACAATGAGCAGTTCTTC	CASSKGQGRYNEQFF
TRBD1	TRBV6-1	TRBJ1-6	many	TGTGCCAGCAGCTCCGGACAGGGGGCTAATTCACCCCTCCACTTT	CASSSGQGANSPLHF
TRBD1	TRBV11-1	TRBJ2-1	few	TGTGCCAGCAGCTTAATTTTGTCAGGGGGCGCGGGTGTCTACAATGAGCAGTTCTTC	CASSLILSGGAGVYNEQFF
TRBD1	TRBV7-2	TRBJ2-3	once	TGTGCCAGCGTGCAGGGGGCGGGTACGGGTACGCAGTATTTT	CASVQGAGTGTQYF
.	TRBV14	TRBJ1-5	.	TGTGCCAGCAGCCAATGGGAGGATCAGCCCCAGCATTTT	CASSQWEDQPQHF